Each of the 26 T cell receptor beta chains below was sequenced from the same sample in a study of blood T cells in healthy people across ages. A second 7 to 11 cycle PCR used barcoded and J-beta primers. A single record per CDR3 protein comes from TCRdb applying MiXCR to the 5' RACE reads. Among about 1.8 million distinct CDR3 sequences, around half were seen once, and the ten largest hold over 2%. The sequenced material came from blood. All receptors derive from a woman aged 40 to 50 in good health.

The rearrangement links TRBV6-2 or TRBV6-3 to TRBJ2-1; 8 bases are a match to TRBD1. Losses at the gene ends were 6 bases for V and 2 bases for J; bases not matched to a gene: 9. CDR1 MNHEY and CDR2 SVGEGT come from the germline V gene. This CDR3 has 16 residues. The CDR3 is CASRGVRTGPYNEQFF. The CDR3 DNA follows: TGTGCCAGCAGGGGGGTGAGGACAGGGCCCTACAATGAGCAGTTCTTC.

The chain carries TRBV25-1 and TRBJ2-3; TRBD1 might be the D (5 bases). In germline, CDR1 is MGHDK, CDR2 SYGVNS. The CDR3 sequence is 14 residues long. Trimming cost V 1 base and J 3 bases, with 8 bases left between them. CDR3 protein: CASSELPGTDTQYF. The CDR3 coding sequence is TGTGCCAGCAGTGAATTACCAGGGACAGATACGCAGTATTTT.

V gene TRBV28 combines with J gene TRBJ2-1; D gene uncertain. In germline, CDR1 is MDHEN, CDR2 SYDVKM. CDR3 length: 12 amino acids. V was pared by 6 bases and J by 7 bases, with 10 bases between. This CDR3 is CASRASLNEQFF. The DNA for the CDR3 is TGTGCCAGCAGGGCTAGTCTTAATGAGCAGTTCTTC.

The chain carries TRBV12-3 or TRBV12-4 and TRBJ2-3; tentative D call: TRBD1 (6 bases). The germline V and J ends were trimmed by 7 bases and 1 base, with 18 bases remaining between them. CDR3 size: 16 residues. The CDR3 sequence is CASTDSGHSGTDTQYF. Written as DNA, the CDR3 is TGTGCCAGCACCGACTCGGGACATTCCGGCACAGATACGCAGTATTTT.

The chain links TRBV4-2 to TRBJ1-5; a weak D match, TRBD1 (6 bases). This CDR3 region has 19 residues. Germline V gene data show CDR1 as LGHNA and CDR2 as YNFKEQ. V dropped 0 bases and J dropped 4 bases, with 22 bases sitting between them. CDR3 nucleotides: TGTGCCAGCAGCCAAGATCGGACGGGACATAAGTTAAGGAATCAGCCCCAGCATTTT. Protein product: CASSQDRTGHKLRNQPQHF.

The genes are TRBV5-1 and TRBJ2-1, with D hard to call. The germline V gene encodes CDR1 SGHRS and CDR2 YFSETQ. This CDR3 region has 15 residues. V lost 2 bases and J 10 bases, leaving 19 bases between the germline ends. The CDR3 coding sequence is TGCGCCAGCAGCTTTCGCCTGTTCGAGCAGAGAGAGCAGTTCTTC. Protein product: CASSFRLFEQREQFF.

The chain links TRBV2 to TRBJ2-3; D not resolved. CDR3 length equals 15 residues. In germline, CDR1 is SNHLY, CDR2 FYNNEI. Between the trimmed V and J ends, which lost 9 bases and 1 base, there was a span of 17 bases. CDR3 loop: CASRWADVGTDTQYF. The CDR3 coding sequence is TGTGCCAGTCGGTGGGCTGATGTCGGCACAGATACGCAGTATTTT.

This clonotype appeared a few times. V usage is TRBV4-1 and J usage is TRBJ2-1; TRBD2 agrees at 8 bases. This CDR3 has 16 residues. Trimming cost V 1 base and J 4 bases; bases outside gene matches: 6. CDR1 is MGHRA and CDR2 is YSYEKL in the germline V gene. CDR3 nucleotides: TGCGCCAGCAGCCAAGGATTCGCGGGGGGTTACAATGAGCAGTTCTTC. Its translation is CASSQGFAGGYNEQFF.

V is TRBV25-1 and J is TRBJ1-4, with 9 positions matching TRBD1. The CDR3 spans 13 residues. The V gene end was trimmed by 8 bases and the J gene end by 7 bases; junction bases not matched to a gene: 5. Germline V gene sequence: CDR1 MGHDK, CDR2 SYGVNS. Here the CDR3 DNA reads TGTGCCAGCGCCGGGACAGGGATTGAAAAACTGTTTTTT. Translated, it gives CASAGTGIEKLFF. The whole variable domain, filled in from reference TRBV25-1 and TRBJ1-4, reads EADIYQTPRYLVIGTGKKITLECSQTMGHDKMYWYQQDPGMELHLIHYSYGVNSTEKGDLSSESTVSRIRTEHFPLTLESARPSHTSQYLCASAGTGIEKLFFGSGTQLSVL.

The chain recombines TRBV6-2 or TRBV6-3 with TRBJ2-1; 10 nucleotides line up with TRBD2. The CDR3 is 18 amino acids. In germline, CDR1 is MNHEY, CDR2 SVGEGT. The V gene end was trimmed by 2 bases and the J gene end by 0 bases; junction bases not matched to a gene: 7. The CDR3 nucleotides are TGTGCCAGCAGTTACGTTCTAGCGGGGGACAGCTCCTACAATGAGCAGTTCTTC. This codes for CASSYVLAGDSSYNEQFF.

The rearrangement uses TRBV20-1 and TRBJ1-4; D unresolved. Trimming took 4 bases from V and 7 from J, leaving 7 bases between them. The germline gives CDR1 DFQATT, CDR2 SNEGSKA (reference sequence). This CDR3 has 11 amino acids. The CDR3 loop reads CSAIYVEKLFF. In nucleotides, the CDR3 is TGCAGTGCTATTTATGTTGAAAAACTGTTTTTT.

Turning to this clonotype: Since no conserved phenylalanine or tryptophan closes the CDR3, a read error is the likely cause. The genes are TRBV4-1 and TRBJ1-2; D gene ambiguous. V lost 0 bases and J lost 3, with 11 bases in between. Germline CDR1 reads MGHRA; CDR2 reads YSYEKL. There are 15 residues in the CDR3. The CDR3 DNA reads TGCGCCAGCAGCCAAGATTCGGGGAGGTACTATGGCTACACCTTG. This codes for CASSQDSGRYYGYTL.

This clonotype was detected once. A much larger clonotype is one base distant, so this may be a read error. The chain carries TRBV4-3 and TRBJ2-7, with unresolved D. The CDR3 spans 15 residues. Germline V lookup: CDR1 LGHNA, CDR2 YSLEER. Trimming pared 2 bases from V and 0 bases from J, leaving 11 bases between. DNA of the CDR3: TGCGCCAGCAGCCAACGCGTACGGGCCTCCTACGAGCAGTACTTC. Amino acids: CASSQRVRASYEQYF.

This clonotype came up a few times. The chain combines TRBV6-5 with TRBJ1-6; the match to TRBD1 covers 7 bases. The CDR3 covers 15 residues. V shed 5 bases and J 5 bases; nucleotides not matched to a gene: 6. Per the germline V gene, CDR1 is MNHEY and CDR2 is SVGAGI. CDR3 nucleotide sequence: TGTGCCAGCAGTACCCGACAGGGCCATAATTCACCCCTCCACTTT. Its translation is CASSTRQGHNSPLHF.

The V and J genes are TRBV14 and TRBJ2-1; 7 nucleotides line up with TRBD1. The V segment lost 2 bases and the J segment 3 bases; nucleotides outside the gene matches: 4. The CDR3 consists of 15 residues. Per the germline V gene, CDR1 is SGHDN and CDR2 is FVKESK. The CDR3 here is CASSQLTGNYNEQFF. CDR3 nucleotides: TGTGCCAGCAGCCAACTGACAGGGAACTACAATGAGCAGTTCTTC.

The chain carries TRBV10-3 and TRBJ2-1; weak D call: TRBD2 (6 bases). V shed 2 bases and J shed 2 bases, with 13 bases lying between them. Germline assignment: CDR1 ENHRY and CDR2 SYGVKD. CDR3 length: 16 residues. The CDR3 bases are TGTGCCATCAGTGAGGGGGTGGGGGGAACCTACAATGAGCAGTTCTTC. It encodes CAISEGVGGTYNEQFF.

This clonotype has more than one count but fewer than ten. The rearrangement links TRBV10-1 to TRBJ2-1; the match to TRBD1 covers 9 bases. Germline trimming cut 3 bases from V and 3 bases from J; bases unmatched to any gene: 6. Germline-derived CDR1 and CDR2 are WNHNN and SYGVQD (reference sequence). The CDR3 has 16 residues. CDR3 residues: CASSEPGTGNYNEQFF. In DNA, the CDR3 is TGCGCCAGCAGTGAACCCGGGACAGGGAACTACAATGAGCAGTTCTTC.

The gene calls are TRBV20-1 and TRBJ1-5, with D unresolved. The germline V gene has CDR1 DFQATT and CDR2 SNEGSKA (reference sequence). CDR3 size: 16 residues. The V end lost 1 base, the J end lost 7 bases, and 20 bases lay between the germline ends. The CDR3 nucleotides are TGCAGTGCTAGAGTCGAAGCAGGTCCGGCACGGCAGCCCCAGCATTTT. Its protein is CSARVEAGPARQPQHF.

The chain recombines TRBV25-1 with TRBJ1-4, with TRBD1 matching over 10 bases. Germline CDR1 is MGHDK and CDR2 is SYGVNS. The J segment lost 7 bases and the V segment lost 1 base, leaving 6 bases of the junction unmatched. The CDR3 extends over 16 amino acids. CDR3 DNA sequence: TGTGCCAGCAGTGAATTCGCCGGGACAGGGGCTGAAAAACTGTTTTTT. Protein product: CASSEFAGTGAEKLFF.

As concerns this clonotype: The germline gene is not matched at one end of the junction; a read error may be the cause. The rearrangement joins TRBV7-9 to TRBJ2-7; D might be TRBD1 or TRBD2, each matching 7 bases. CDR1 SEHNR and CDR2 FQNEAQ come from the germline V gene (reference sequence). This CDR3 has 14 amino acids. The CDR3 DNA reads as TGTGCCAGCAGCACCAGGGGGGGCTCCCACGAGCAGTACTTC. This encodes CASSTRGGSHEQYF.

The chain carries TRBV5-1 and TRBJ2-7; 7 bases match TRBD2. The DNA end is more similar to TRBJ2-5, so the J call may be wrong. CDR1 SGHRS and CDR2 YFSETQ come from the germline V gene. CDR3 size: 13 residues. This chain's CDR3 is CLSSGGPHETQYF. The CDR3 DNA is TGCCTTTCATCGGGGGGACCACATGAGACCCAGTACTTC.

This clonotype was recorded a few times. The chain is built from TRBV29-1 and TRBJ2-1; D is ambiguous. CDR1 is SQVTM, CDR2 ANQGSEA, per germline. The CDR3 is made up of 10 amino acids. V was pared by 8 bases and J by 7 bases, with 9 bases between. CDR3 DNA sequence: TGCAGCCCCGTCGGGAATGAGCAGTTCTTC. It encodes CSPVGNEQFF.

In its sample, this clonotype was seen a few times. V and J are TRBV7-2 and TRBJ2-4; D is possibly TRBD1 (6 bases). V was trimmed by 6 bases and J by 0 bases, leaving 18 bases between them. Germline V gene data show CDR1 as SGHTA and CDR2 as FQGNSA. The CDR3 spans 17 residues. The CDR3 DNA reads TGTGCCAGCAGTTCCTTGGGACACCAAATAGCCAAAAACATTCAGTACTTC. It specifies CASSSLGHQIAKNIQYF. Using reference TRBV7-2 and TRBJ2-4 for the parts outside the CDR3, the full variable domain is GAGVSQSPSNKVTEKGKDVELRCDPISGHTALYWYRQSLGQGLEFLIYFQGNSAPDKSGLPSDRFSAERTGGSVSTLTIQRTQQEDSAVYLCASSSLGHQIAKNIQYFGAGTRLSVL.

The chain is built from TRBV4-1 and TRBJ2-1; TRBD1 matches 7 bases. Germline assignment: CDR1 MGHRA and CDR2 YSYEKL. The length of the CDR3 is 14 residues. V lost 4 bases to trimming and J lost 6 bases; unmatched junction nucleotides: 6. CDR3 sequence reads: CASSPTGLGNEQFF. The CDR3 DNA reads as TGCGCCAGCAGCCCGACAGGGTTGGGCAATGAGCAGTTCTTC.

This chain links TRBV10-1 with TRBJ2-3; D is uncertain. From germline, CDR1 is WNHNN and CDR2 SYGVQD (reference sequence). CDR3 length equals 14 residues. Trimming shortened V by 2 bases and J by 2 bases, and 8 bases separated the two germline ends. CDR3 region: CASSETGVTDTQYF. The CDR3 DNA is TGCGCCAGCAGTGAGACGGGTGTCACAGATACGCAGTATTTT.

This chain links TRBV28 with TRBJ1-2, with D tentatively TRBD1 (5 bases). Germline V gives CDR1 MDHEN, CDR2 SYDVKM. The CDR3 spans 14 residues. V lost 5 bases to trimming and J lost 4 bases, with 14 bases between them. The CDR3 loop is CASSRSDGGYGYTF. DNA of the CDR3: TGTGCCAGCAGTAGATCCGATGGGGGCTATGGCTACACCTTC.